These 18 T cell receptor beta chains share one sample of origin, sequenced in a study of T cells after yellow fever vaccination. TCRdb independently ran MiXCR on the 5' RACE reads; one entry per CDR3 protein. Of 350,000 to 550,000 distinct CDR3 sequences in the sample, about 17% were seen once. The sample in question was PBMCs, obtained before the yellow fever booster vaccination. The receptors here all came from a man between 18 and 29 years old who received the YFV17D yellow fever vaccine.

In its sample, this clonotype was seen many times. CDR3 coding DNA: TGCGCCAGCAGCCAAACAGGCACAGATACGCAGTATTTT. It codes for CASSQTGTDTQYF. The chain combines TRBV5-1 with TRBJ2-3, with D unresolved. The CDR3 is 13 amino acids. The ends were cut back, 4 bases at V and 1 base at J, with 7 bases in the middle. Germline V gene lookup returns CDR1 SGHRS and CDR2 YFSETQ. The full variable domain, completed using reference TRBV5-1 and TRBJ2-3, is KAGVTQTPRYLIKTRGQQVTLSCSPISGHRSVSWYQQTPGQGLQFLFEYFSETQRNKGNFPGRFSGRQFSNSRSEMNVSTLELGDSALYLCASSQTGTDTQYFGPGTRLTVL.

This chain connects TRBV4-2 to TRBJ2-7, with D unclear. Germline CDR1 and CDR2: LGHNA and YNFKEQ. This CDR3 has 15 amino acids. The germline V and J ends were trimmed by 4 bases and 2 bases, with 15 bases remaining between them. In nucleotides, the CDR3 is TGTGCCAGCAGCCCCCACGTGGGTATACCCTACGAGCAGTACTTC. Translation gives CASSPHVGIPYEQYF.

This clonotype was detected only a few times. The J gene is TRBJ2-6, the V gene TRBV12-3 or TRBV12-4; D unresolved. CDR3 length: 16 residues. V was shortened by 1 base and J by 0 bases, with 7 bases between the two germline ends. CDR3 bases: TGTGCCAGCAGTTTAGGCAGCCTCTCTGGGGCCAACGTCCTGACTTTC. Protein product: CASSLGSLSGANVLTF.

This chain links TRBV5-1 with TRBJ2-4, with a possible D match to TRBD1 (5 bases). Germline V gene sequence: CDR1 SGHRS, CDR2 YFSETQ. Trimming took 8 bases from V and 0 from J, leaving 12 bases between them. The CDR3 extends over 14 amino acids. For the CDR3, the DNA is TGCGCCAGTTGTTTGACAGTAGCCAAAAACATTCAGTACTTC. It yields the protein CASCLTVAKNIQYF.

The sample holds a few counts of this clonotype. This sequence joins TRBV11-2 and TRBJ1-4; a weak D match, TRBD1 (6 bases). Germline V gene lookup returns CDR1 SGHAT and CDR2 FQNNGV. CDR3 length: 15 residues. Trimming took 5 bases from V and 1 from J, leaving 11 bases between them. The CDR3 region has the DNA TGTGCCAGCAGCCCCGAGGGGGGAACTAATGAAAAACTGTTTTTT. Amino acids: CASSPEGGTNEKLFF.

This chain uses TRBV7-9 with TRBJ1-1; 10 positions match TRBD1. Trimming removed 5 bases from V and 0 bases from J; junction bases left unmatched: 6. The CDR3 consists of 16 residues. Germline CDR1 reads SEHNR; CDR2 reads FQNEAQ (reference sequence). The CDR3 bases are TGTGCCAGCAGCGTCGGACAGGGGGTAATGAACACTGAAGCTTTCTTT. It translates to CASSVGQGVMNTEAFF.

In this sample, this clonotype turned up a few times. The CDR3 sequence: CASSLAGGENIQYF. DNA for the CDR3: TGTGCCAGCAGCTTAGCGGGGGGGGAAAACATTCAGTACTTC. The V and J genes are TRBV7-2 and TRBJ2-4; 7 nucleotides align to TRBD2. The junction had 1 base not matched to a gene; V was cut back by 0 bases and J by 5 bases. The CDR3 is 14 amino acids. Germline CDR1 reads SGHTA; CDR2 reads FQGNSA.

V is TRBV5-6 and J is TRBJ2-4; the D gene could be TRBD1 or TRBD2 (5 bases each). Germline CDR1 is SGHDT and CDR2 is YYEEEE. This CDR3 region has 15 residues. V was pared by 3 bases and J by 6 bases, with 16 bases between. The CDR3 DNA is TGTGCCAGCAGCTGGGGAACCGGGGCTGGAAACATTCAGTACTTC. It is translated as CASSWGTGAGNIQYF.

This clonotype was counted ten times or more. The chain has TRBV12-3 or TRBV12-4 and TRBJ1-2; no clear D gene. V was pared by 6 bases and J by 4 bases, with 12 bases between. The CDR3 consists of 13 residues. The CDR3 DNA follows: TGTGCCAGCAGGCCCACCGAAGCCTATGGCTACACCTTC. Protein: CASRPTEAYGYTF.

The rearrangement links TRBV7-9 to TRBJ1-1; 7 bases are a match to TRBD1. The CDR3 has 15 residues. Germline V gene data show CDR1 as SEHNR and CDR2 as FQNEAQ (reference sequence). After removal of 4 bases from V and 2 bases from J, the junction contained 7 bases not matched to a gene. CDR3 sequence: CASSYGGQINTEAFF. CDR3 in DNA: TGTGCCAGCAGCTATGGGGGACAGATAAACACTGAAGCTTTCTTT.

This chain connects TRBV27 to TRBJ1-2; D is unresolved. The ends were cut back, 3 bases at V and 2 bases at J, with 10 bases in the middle. CDR3 length: 14 residues. The germline V gene encodes CDR1 MNHEY and CDR2 SMNVEV (reference sequence). The CDR3 DNA follows: TGTGCCAGCAGTTTTTCCGGGTCCAACTATGGCTACACCTTC. Its translation is CASSFSGSNYGYTF.

This clonotype was seen a few times. The chain employs TRBV5-4 and TRBJ2-7; TRBD1 is a possible D gene (6 bases). V was trimmed by 5 bases and J by 1 base, leaving 16 bases between them. Germline-derived CDR1 and CDR2 are SGHNT and YYREEE (reference sequence). The CDR3 has 15 residues. This CDR3 is CASSPGHGSSYEQYF. In DNA, the CDR3 is TGTGCCAGCAGTCCGGGACATGGATCTTCCTACGAGCAGTACTTC.

CDR3 sequence (DNA): TGTGCCAGCAGCTGCGTAAAACAGGAACCCCCCTCACCCCTCCACTTT. Translated: CASSCVKQEPPSPLHF. This chain joins TRBV5-6 and TRBJ1-6; TRBD1 is a possible D gene (5 bases). CDR3 size: 16 residues. V shed 3 bases and J shed 10 bases, with 20 bases lying between them. The V gene's germline CDR1 is SGHDT and CDR2 YYEEEE.

This clonotype was detected only a few times. This rearrangement joins TRBV20-1 to TRBJ1-6; D unresolved. The CDR3 has 15 amino acids. V was pared by 0 bases and J by 9 bases, with 15 bases between. The germline CDR1 and CDR2 sequences are DFQATT and SNEGSKA (reference sequence). DNA for the CDR3: TGCAGTGCTAGAGACTCGACCGAGGGAATTTCACCCCTCCACTTT. Protein: CSARDSTEGISPLHF.

This clonotype showed up just a few times. The chain uses TRBV30 and TRBJ2-5; 7 bases match TRBD2. The CDR3 is 11 residues long. V was pared by 0 bases and J by 14 bases, with 6 bases of the junction left unmatched. Per germline, CDR1 GTSNPN and CDR2 SVGIG (reference sequence). The CDR3 DNA reads TGTGCCTGGAGTGTGGCGGGGGTTCAATACTTC. This codes for CAWSVAGVQYF.

The chain is built from TRBV20-1 and TRBJ1-2; no clear D gene. Per germline, CDR1 DFQATT and CDR2 SNEGSKA (reference sequence). Trimming shortened V by 5 bases and J by 4 bases, and 14 bases separated the two germline ends. The CDR3 is 13 residues long. Written as DNA, the CDR3 is TGCAGTGCTCTCGGGTCGGGATTCTATGGCTACACCTTC. As protein: CSALGSGFYGYTF.

This clonotype was detected once. The V call is TRBV12-3 or TRBV12-4, the J call TRBJ2-2; 9 bases fit TRBD2. The CDR3 sequence is 17 residues long. Losses at the gene ends were 6 bases for V and 7 bases for J; bases not matched to a gene: 15. DNA for the CDR3: TGTGCCAGCAGCCCGGGGGAGGTAGCGGGGGTCTTCGGGGAGCTGTTTTTT. Translated, it gives CASSPGEVAGVFGELFF.

This clonotype was detected ten times or more. A read error may account for a junction end that differs from germline. The chain employs TRBV5-1 and TRBJ1-1; no definite D call. CDR1 and CDR2 (germline): SGHRS, YFSETQ. CDR3 length equals 13 residues. The DNA of the CDR3 is TGTGCCAGCAGCCTTGGACGGGTCACTGAAGCTTTCTTT. Residues: CASSLGRVTEAFF.